Listed below are T cell receptor beta chains from one sample, sequenced in a study of blood T cells in healthy people across ages. MiXCR was run by TCRdb on the 5' RACE reads, yielding one entry per CDR3 protein. The table lists about 970,000 distinct CDR3 sequences, roughly half of them singletons. Source material: blood. The source of these receptors is a woman aged 55-69 years in good health. CDR3s include the opening cysteine and the closing phenylalanine or tryptophan. The D gene is left open where the match is weak. Clone sizes are given selectively: once, few, many, or a class where the clone is expanded.

d_call: -; j_call: TRBJ2-5; clone_size: few; v_call: TRBV29-1; cdr3_aa: CSVDLGRGETQYF; cdr3_nt: TGCAGCGTTGATTTGGGGCGTGGAGAGACCCAGTACTTC
d_call: -; j_call: TRBJ2-7; clone_size: -; v_call: TRBV7-6; cdr3_aa: CASSPGLHSYEQYF; cdr3_nt: TGTGCCAGCAGCCCCGGACTCCACTCCTACGAGCAGTACTTC
d_call: TRBD1; j_call: TRBJ2-5; clone_size: -; v_call: TRBV28; cdr3_aa: CASSSLRGTGEETQYF; cdr3_nt: TGTGCCAGCAGTTCCCTCCGAGGGACAGGGGAAGAGACCCAGTACTTC
d_call: -; j_call: TRBJ2-1; clone_size: -; v_call: TRBV15; cdr3_aa: CATSRVGLRSYNEQFF; cdr3_nt: TGTGCCACCAGCAGAGTAGGACTACGCTCCTACAATGAGCAGTTCTTC
d_call: TRBD1; j_call: TRBJ2-1; clone_size: few; v_call: TRBV29-1; cdr3_aa: CSVEPRDRLNEQFF; cdr3_nt: TGCAGCGTTGAACCCCGGGACAGGCTCAATGAGCAGTTCTTC
d_call: TRBD1; j_call: TRBJ1-2; clone_size: -; v_call: TRBV5-5; cdr3_aa: CASSLEGTGGLSGYTF; cdr3_nt: TGTGCCAGCAGCTTGGAGGGGACAGGGGGCTTAAGTGGCTACACCTTC
d_call: -; j_call: TRBJ2-7; clone_size: -; v_call: TRBV30; cdr3_aa: CAWSVGQGEQYF; cdr3_nt: TGTGCCTGGAGTGTAGGTCAGGGGGAGCAGTACTTC
d_call: -; j_call: TRBJ2-7; clone_size: -; v_call: TRBV7-2; cdr3_aa: CASSLTTLYEQYF; cdr3_nt: TGTGCCAGCAGCTTAACTACCCTCTACGAGCAGTACTTC
d_call: -; j_call: TRBJ2-1; clone_size: -; v_call: TRBV5-6; cdr3_aa: CASSFGGRQGNEQFF; cdr3_nt: TGTGCCAGCAGCTTCGGTGGGAGGCAGGGCAATGAGCAGTTCTTC
d_call: -; j_call: TRBJ2-5; clone_size: -; v_call: TRBV14; cdr3_aa: CASSQLAEVETQYF; cdr3_nt: TGTGCCAGCAGCCAACTAGCAGAAGTAGAGACCCAGTACTTC
d_call: -; j_call: TRBJ1-2; clone_size: once; v_call: TRBV5-4; cdr3_aa: CASGLDGNYGYTF; cdr3_nt: TGTGCCAGCGGCCTCGACGGGAACTATGGCTACACCTTC
d_call: -; j_call: TRBJ2-4; clone_size: -; v_call: TRBV7-2; cdr3_aa: CASSEILAKNIQYF; cdr3_nt: TGTGCCAGCTCGGAGATTTTAGCCAAAAACATTCAGTACTTC
d_call: TRBD2; j_call: TRBJ2-3; clone_size: -; v_call: TRBV6-5; cdr3_aa: CASSYPSTSGGGKDTQYF; cdr3_nt: TGTGCCAGCAGTTACCCGTCGACTAGCGGGGGGGGAAAAGATACGCAGTATTTT
d_call: TRBD2; j_call: TRBJ2-7; clone_size: many; v_call: TRBV7-9; cdr3_aa: CASSLSGTSGYEQYF; cdr3_nt: TGTGCCAGCAGCTTAAGTGGGACTAGCGGCTACGAGCAGTACTTC
d_call: -; j_call: TRBJ1-2; clone_size: few; v_call: TRBV2; cdr3_aa: CASRKGQSNYGYTF; cdr3_nt: TGTGCCAGCAGGAAAGGACAGTCAAACTATGGCTACACCTTC
d_call: TRBD1; j_call: TRBJ1-2; clone_size: -; v_call: TRBV12-3/TRBV12-4; cdr3_aa: CASSLPGQWSGYTF; cdr3_nt: TGTGCCAGCAGTTTACCGGGACAGTGGAGTGGCTACACCTTC
d_call: -; j_call: TRBJ1-6; clone_size: -; v_call: TRBV4-3; cdr3_aa: CASSQEGTGVSPLHF; cdr3_nt: TGCGCCAGCAGCCAAGAGGGTACAGGTGTATCACCCCTCCACTTT